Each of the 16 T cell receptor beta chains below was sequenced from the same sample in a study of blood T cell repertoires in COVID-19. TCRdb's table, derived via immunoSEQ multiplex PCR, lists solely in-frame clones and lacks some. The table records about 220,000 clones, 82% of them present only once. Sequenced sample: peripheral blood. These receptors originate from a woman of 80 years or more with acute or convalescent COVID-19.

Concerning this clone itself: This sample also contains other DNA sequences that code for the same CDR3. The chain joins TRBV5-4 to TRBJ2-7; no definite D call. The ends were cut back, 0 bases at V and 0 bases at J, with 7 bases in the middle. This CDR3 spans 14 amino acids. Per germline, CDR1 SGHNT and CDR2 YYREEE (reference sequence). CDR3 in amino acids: CASSLGAGSYEQYF. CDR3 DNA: TGTGCCAGCAGCTTGGGTGCAGGCTCCTACGAGCAGTACTTC.

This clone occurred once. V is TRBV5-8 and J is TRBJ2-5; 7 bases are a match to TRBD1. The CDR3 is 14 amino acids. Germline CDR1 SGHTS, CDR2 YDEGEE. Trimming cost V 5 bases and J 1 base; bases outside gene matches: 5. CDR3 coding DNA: TGTGCCAGCAGTCGGGGACAGCTCCAAGAGACCCAGTACTTC. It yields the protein CASSRGQLQETQYF.

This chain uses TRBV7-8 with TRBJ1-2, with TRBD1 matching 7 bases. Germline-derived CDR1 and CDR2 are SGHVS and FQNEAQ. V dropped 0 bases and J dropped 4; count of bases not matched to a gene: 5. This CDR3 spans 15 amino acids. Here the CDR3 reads CASSLAQGVGYGYTF. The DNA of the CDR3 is TGTGCCAGCAGCTTAGCTCAGGGGGTTGGCTATGGCTACACCTTC.

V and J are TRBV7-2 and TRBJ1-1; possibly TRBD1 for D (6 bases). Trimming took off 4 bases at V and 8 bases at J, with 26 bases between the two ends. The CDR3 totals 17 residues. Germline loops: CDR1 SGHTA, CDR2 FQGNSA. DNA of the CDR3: TGTGCCAGCAGCTACTTTGCCGGGACACCGGGAGGGAGGGAAGCTTTCTTT. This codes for CASSYFAGTPGGREAFF.

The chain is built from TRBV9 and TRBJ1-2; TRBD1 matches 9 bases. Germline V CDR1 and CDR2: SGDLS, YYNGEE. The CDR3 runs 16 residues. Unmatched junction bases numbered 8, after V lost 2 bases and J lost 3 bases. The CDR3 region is CASSVEPTGGHYGYTF. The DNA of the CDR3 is TGTGCCAGCAGCGTTGAGCCAACAGGGGGCCACTATGGCTACACCTTC.

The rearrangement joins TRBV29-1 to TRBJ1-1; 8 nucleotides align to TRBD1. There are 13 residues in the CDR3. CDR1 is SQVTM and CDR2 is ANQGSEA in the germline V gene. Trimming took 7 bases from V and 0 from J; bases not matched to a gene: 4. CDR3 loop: CSARQGLNTEAFF. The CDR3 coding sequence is TGCAGCGCCAGACAGGGGCTGAACACTGAAGCTTTCTTT.

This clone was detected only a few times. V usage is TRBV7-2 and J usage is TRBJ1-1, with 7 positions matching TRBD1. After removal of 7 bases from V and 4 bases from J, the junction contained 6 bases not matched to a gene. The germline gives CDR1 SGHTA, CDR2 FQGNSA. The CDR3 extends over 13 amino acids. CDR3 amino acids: CASKTGLGTEAFF. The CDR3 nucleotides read TGTGCCAGCAAGACAGGGTTGGGCACTGAAGCTTTCTTT. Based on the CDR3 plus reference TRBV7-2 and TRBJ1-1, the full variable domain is GAGVSQSPSNKVTEKGKDVELRCDPISGHTALYWYRQSLGQGLEFLIYFQGNSAPDKSGLPSDRFSAERTGGSVSTLTIQRTQQEDSAVYLCASKTGLGTEAFFGQGTRLTVV.

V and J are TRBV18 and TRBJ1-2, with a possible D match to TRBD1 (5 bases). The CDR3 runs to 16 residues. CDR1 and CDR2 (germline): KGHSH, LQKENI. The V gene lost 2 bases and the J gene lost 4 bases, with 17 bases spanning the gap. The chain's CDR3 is CASSPGLAQGGYGYTF. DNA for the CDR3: TGTGCCAGCTCACCAGGTCTTGCGCAGGGAGGCTATGGCTACACCTTC.

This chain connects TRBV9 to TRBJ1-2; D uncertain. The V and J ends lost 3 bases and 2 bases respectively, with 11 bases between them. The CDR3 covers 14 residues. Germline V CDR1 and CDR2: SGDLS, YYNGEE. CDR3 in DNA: TGTGCCAGCAGCGCCTCGCTCGGGAACTATGGCTACACCTTC. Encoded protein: CASSASLGNYGYTF.

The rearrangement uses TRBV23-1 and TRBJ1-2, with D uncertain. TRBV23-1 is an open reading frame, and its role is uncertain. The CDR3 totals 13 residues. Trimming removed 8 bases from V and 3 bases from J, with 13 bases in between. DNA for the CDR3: TGCGCCAGCCCTAAGAGGGAAGACTATGGCTACACCTTC. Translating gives CASPKREDYGYTF.

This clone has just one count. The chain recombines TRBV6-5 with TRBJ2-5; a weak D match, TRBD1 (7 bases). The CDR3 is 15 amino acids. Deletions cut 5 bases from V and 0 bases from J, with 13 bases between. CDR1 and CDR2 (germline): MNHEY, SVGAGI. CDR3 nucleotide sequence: TGTGCCAGCAGTCCGGGGGACAGTTACCAAGAGACCCAGTACTTC. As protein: CASSPGDSYQETQYF.

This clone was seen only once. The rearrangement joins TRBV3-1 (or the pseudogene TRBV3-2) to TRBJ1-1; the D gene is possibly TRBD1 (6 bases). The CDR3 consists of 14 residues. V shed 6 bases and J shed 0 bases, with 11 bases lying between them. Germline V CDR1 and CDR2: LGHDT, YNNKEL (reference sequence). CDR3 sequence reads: CASRQGGMNTEAFF. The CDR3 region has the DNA TGTGCCAGCAGACAGGGAGGGATGAACACTGAAGCTTTCTTT.

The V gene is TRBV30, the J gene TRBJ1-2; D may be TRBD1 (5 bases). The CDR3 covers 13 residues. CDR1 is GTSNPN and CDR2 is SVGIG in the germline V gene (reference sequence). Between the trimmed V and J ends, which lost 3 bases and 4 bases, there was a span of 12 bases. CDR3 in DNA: TGTGCCTGGAGCCTAGACAGTCTCTATGGCTACACCTTC. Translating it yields CAWSLDSLYGYTF.

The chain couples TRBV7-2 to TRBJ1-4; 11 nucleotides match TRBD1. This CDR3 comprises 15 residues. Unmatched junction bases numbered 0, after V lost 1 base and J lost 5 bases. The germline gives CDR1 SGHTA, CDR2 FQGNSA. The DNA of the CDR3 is TGTGCCAGCAGCTTAGGGACAGGGGGCAATGAAAAACTGTTTTTT. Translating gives CASSLGTGGNEKLFF. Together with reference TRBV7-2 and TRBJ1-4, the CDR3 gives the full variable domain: GAGVSQSPSNKVTEKGKDVELRCDPISGHTALYWYRQSLGQGLEFLIYFQGNSAPDKSGLPSDRFSAERTGGSVSTLTIQRTQQEDSAVYLCASSLGTGGNEKLFFGSGTQLSVL.

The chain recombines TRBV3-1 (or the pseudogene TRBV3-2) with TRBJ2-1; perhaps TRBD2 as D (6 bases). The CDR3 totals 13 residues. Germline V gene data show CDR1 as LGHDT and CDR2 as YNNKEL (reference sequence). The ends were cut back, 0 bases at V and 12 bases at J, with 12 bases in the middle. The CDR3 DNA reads TGTGCCAGCAGCCAAGATTTAAACGGGGGGCAGTTCTTC. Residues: CASSQDLNGGQFF.

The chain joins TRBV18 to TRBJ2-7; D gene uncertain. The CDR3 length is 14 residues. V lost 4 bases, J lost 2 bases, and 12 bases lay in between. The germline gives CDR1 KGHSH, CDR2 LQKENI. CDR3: CASSQYLPPYEQYF. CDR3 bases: TGTGCCAGCTCACAGTATCTACCTCCCTACGAGCAGTACTTC.